This is a list of T cell receptor beta chains from one sample in a study of T cell responses to AZD1222 COVID-19 vaccine. The protocol was immunoSEQ multiplex PCR, while the TCRdb copy is restricted to in-frame clones and leaves out a portion. The sample includes about 170,000 clones, roughly nine tenths seen only once; the top ten take approximately 2.5%. The sequencing here drew on peripheral blood, taken on day 0 of AZD1222 vaccination. Source of these receptors: an adult in good health. The CDR3 runs from the conserved cysteine through the conserved F or W. Fields, in order: V gene, J gene, clone size, D gene, CDR3 protein, CDR3 DNA. A D gene is named only where the DNA matches it firmly. Clone size is not always given. Where it is, it says once, few, many or a class for expanded clones.

v_call: TRBV18; j_call: TRBJ2-7; clone_size: NA; d_call: NA; cdr3_aa: CASSPGLQRVEQYF; cdr3_nt: TGTGCCAGCTCGCCGGGACTCCAGCGGGTCGAGCAGTACTTC
v_call: TRBV28; j_call: TRBJ1-5; clone_size: NA; d_call: NA; cdr3_aa: CASRTIQGFSNQPQHF; cdr3_nt: TGTGCCAGCAGGACAATACAGGGCTTTAGCAATCAGCCCCAGCATTTT
v_call: TRBV9; j_call: TRBJ1-3; clone_size: NA; d_call: NA; cdr3_aa: CASSPQRGRNTIYF; cdr3_nt: TGTGCCAGCAGCCCTCAAAGGGGTCGAAACACCATATATTTT
v_call: TRBV5-1; j_call: TRBJ2-5; clone_size: few; d_call: TRBD2; cdr3_aa: CASMRLAGGRETQYF; cdr3_nt: TGCGCCAGCATGAGACTAGCGGGAGGGCGGGAGACCCAGTACTTC
v_call: TRBV30; j_call: TRBJ2-7; clone_size: NA; d_call: NA; cdr3_aa: CAWSELAVGEQYF; cdr3_nt: TGTGCCTGGAGTGAACTAGCAGTCGGCGAGCAGTACTTC
v_call: TRBV2; j_call: TRBJ2-7; clone_size: NA; d_call: TRBD1; cdr3_aa: CASNPTGGPPRF; cdr3_nt: TGTGCCAGCAACCCAACAGGGGGCCCCCCAAGGTTC
v_call: TRBV6-5; j_call: TRBJ1-1; clone_size: NA; d_call: NA; cdr3_aa: CASKGPMNTEAFF; cdr3_nt: TGTGCCAGCAAGGGGCCAATGAACACTGAAGCTTTCTTT
v_call: TRBV5-6; j_call: TRBJ1-2; clone_size: NA; d_call: TRBD1; cdr3_aa: CATIRQGARNYGYTF; cdr3_nt: TGTGCCACCATCCGACAGGGCGCCCGTAACTATGGCTACACCTTC
v_call: TRBV18; j_call: TRBJ1-3; clone_size: NA; d_call: NA; cdr3_aa: CASSPPNSGLHSGNTIYF; cdr3_nt: TGTGCCAGCTCACCCCCAAACTCCGGACTCCACTCTGGAAACACCATATATTTT
v_call: TRBV28; j_call: TRBJ1-6; clone_size: NA; d_call: NA; cdr3_aa: CASTPMVSSYNSPLHF; cdr3_nt: TGTGCCAGCACCCCCATGGTGAGCTCCTATAATTCACCCCTCCACTTT
v_call: TRBV3-1/TRBV3-2; j_call: TRBJ2-2; clone_size: NA; d_call: TRBD2; cdr3_aa: CASSQLPLAGTPPGTGELFF; cdr3_nt: TGTGCCAGCAGCCAACTGCCCCTAGCGGGGACGCCTCCGGGCACCGGGGAGCTGTTTTTT
v_call: TRBV3-1/TRBV3-2; j_call: TRBJ1-3; clone_size: NA; d_call: TRBD1; cdr3_aa: CASTRQGNSNTIYF; cdr3_nt: TGTGCCAGCACCCGACAGGGGAACTCAAACACCATATATTTT
v_call: TRBV30; j_call: TRBJ1-2; clone_size: NA; d_call: NA; cdr3_aa: CALQSLERGDNYGYTF; cdr3_nt: TGTGCCTTACAAAGTTTGGAACGAGGGGATAACTATGGCTACACCTTC
v_call: TRBV6-5; j_call: TRBJ1-2; clone_size: NA; d_call: NA; cdr3_aa: CASSPARGSAGYTF; cdr3_nt: TGTGCCAGCAGTCCGGCCCGGGGTTCGGCGGGCTACACCTTC
v_call: TRBV5-6; j_call: TRBJ2-7; clone_size: NA; d_call: NA; cdr3_aa: CASGTRDGFVYEQYF; cdr3_nt: TGTGCCAGCGGGACCCGGGACGGCTTTGTCTACGAGCAGTACTTC
v_call: TRBV19; j_call: TRBJ1-1; clone_size: NA; d_call: NA; cdr3_aa: CASSERQTMNTEAFF; cdr3_nt: TGTGCCAGTAGTGAACGACAGACTATGAACACTGAAGCTTTCTTT
v_call: TRBV18; j_call: TRBJ1-2; clone_size: once; d_call: TRBD1; cdr3_aa: CASSPGTGEDYGYTF; cdr3_nt: TGTGCCAGCTCACCAGGGACAGGGGAAGACTATGGCTACACCTTC
v_call: TRBV7-2; j_call: TRBJ2-3; clone_size: NA; d_call: NA; cdr3_aa: CASSSPLGSYTDTQYF; cdr3_nt: TGTGCCAGCAGCTCCCCACTCGGCAGTTACACAGATACGCAGTATTTT
v_call: TRBV25-1; j_call: TRBJ2-7; clone_size: NA; d_call: TRBD1; cdr3_aa: CASTVGGQGYEQYF; cdr3_nt: TGTGCCAGCACCGTGGGCGGACAGGGGTACGAGCAGTACTTC
v_call: TRBV6-5; j_call: TRBJ1-2; clone_size: NA; d_call: TRBD1; cdr3_aa: CASSYSMQGGDTF; cdr3_nt: TGTGCCAGCAGTTACTCGATGCAGGGGGGGGACACCTTC
v_call: TRBV5-1; j_call: TRBJ2-1; clone_size: NA; d_call: TRBD1; cdr3_aa: CASSATGVWDEQFF; cdr3_nt: TGCGCCAGCAGCGCTACAGGGGTGTGGGATGAGCAGTTCTTC
v_call: TRBV5-8; j_call: TRBJ2-3; clone_size: NA; d_call: TRBD2; cdr3_aa: CASSPDQRLAADTQYF; cdr3_nt: TGTGCCAGCAGCCCGGACCAGAGACTAGCGGCAGATACGCAGTATTTT
v_call: TRBV3-1/TRBV3-2; j_call: TRBJ1-5; clone_size: NA; d_call: NA; cdr3_aa: CASSQGGGGIGNQPQHF; cdr3_nt: TGTGCCAGCAGCCAAGGTGGGGGGGGTATAGGCAATCAGCCCCAGCATTTT
v_call: TRBV19; j_call: TRBJ2-7; clone_size: NA; d_call: NA; cdr3_aa: CASSIGKGSSYEQYF; cdr3_nt: TGTGCCAGTAGTATAGGGAAAGGGAGCTCCTACGAGCAGTACTTC
v_call: TRBV19; j_call: TRBJ1-3; clone_size: NA; d_call: NA; cdr3_aa: CASSIIPYSGNTIYF; cdr3_nt: TGTGCCAGTAGTATTATACCTTACTCTGGAAACACCATATATTTT
v_call: TRBV7-2; j_call: TRBJ2-7; clone_size: NA; d_call: TRBD2; cdr3_aa: CASSPVGAGGTYEQYF; cdr3_nt: TGTGCCAGCAGCCCGGTAGGAGCGGGAGGGACCTACGAGCAGTACTTC
v_call: TRBV19; j_call: TRBJ2-3; clone_size: NA; d_call: NA; cdr3_aa: CATLGPPGDTQYF; cdr3_nt: TGTGCCACTTTAGGACCGCCAGGAGATACGCAGTATTTT
v_call: TRBV3-1/TRBV3-2; j_call: TRBJ1-4; clone_size: NA; d_call: TRBD1; cdr3_aa: CASSRGRATGEKLFF; cdr3_nt: TGTGCCAGCAGCAGGGGGCGGGCGACGGGAGAAAAACTGTTTTTT
v_call: TRBV11-1; j_call: TRBJ2-2; clone_size: NA; d_call: TRBD1; cdr3_aa: CASSLVPTGDTGELFF; cdr3_nt: TGTGCCAGCAGCTTAGTTCCCACAGGGGACACCGGGGAGCTGTTTTTT
v_call: TRBV6-1; j_call: TRBJ1-5; clone_size: NA; d_call: NA; cdr3_aa: CASSEQGPNQPQHF; cdr3_nt: TGTGCCAGCAGTGAACAGGGGCCCAATCAGCCCCAGCATTTT
v_call: TRBV5-1; j_call: TRBJ2-7; clone_size: NA; d_call: NA; cdr3_aa: CASSLGQEGLIYEQYF; cdr3_nt: TGCGCCAGCAGCTTGGGGCAGGAGGGGTTAATCTACGAGCAGTACTTC
v_call: TRBV6-5; j_call: TRBJ2-7; clone_size: NA; d_call: TRBD2; cdr3_aa: CASRWSGRDEQYF; cdr3_nt: TGTGCCAGCAGATGGAGCGGGAGGGATGAGCAGTACTTC
v_call: TRBV2; j_call: TRBJ1-2; clone_size: NA; d_call: NA; cdr3_aa: CASSLQETYGYTF; cdr3_nt: TGTGCCAGCAGCCTCCAGGAAACCTATGGCTACACCTTC
v_call: TRBV15; j_call: TRBJ1-5; clone_size: NA; d_call: NA; cdr3_aa: CATSSAPGGQPQHF; cdr3_nt: TGTGCCACCAGCAGCGCCCCCGGGGGCCAGCCCCAGCATTTT
v_call: TRBV29-1; j_call: TRBJ2-7; clone_size: NA; d_call: TRBD2; cdr3_aa: CSVGGGAYEQYF; cdr3_nt: TGCAGCGTTGGCGGGGGTGCCTACGAGCAGTACTTC
v_call: TRBV5-1; j_call: TRBJ2-7; clone_size: once; d_call: TRBD1; cdr3_aa: CASNAPGTGGYEQYF; cdr3_nt: TGCGCCAGCAATGCCCCAGGGACAGGGGGCTACGAGCAGTACTTC
v_call: TRBV6-1; j_call: TRBJ2-5; clone_size: NA; d_call: TRBD2; cdr3_aa: CASSQGPETSGFRRDF; cdr3_nt: TGTGCCAGCAGTCAAGGGCCGGAGACTAGCGGGTTCCGACGAGACTTC
v_call: TRBV11-2; j_call: TRBJ1-2; clone_size: NA; d_call: TRBD1; cdr3_aa: CASQRTGHYGYTF; cdr3_nt: TGTGCCAGCCAAAGGACAGGCCACTATGGCTACACCTTC
v_call: TRBV4-1; j_call: TRBJ1-5; clone_size: NA; d_call: NA; cdr3_aa: CASSQASGISGGRNQPQHF; cdr3_nt: TGCGCCAGCAGCCAAGCATCTGGGATCAGCGGGGGGCGGAATCAGCCCCAGCATTTT
v_call: TRBV7-3; j_call: TRBJ2-7; clone_size: NA; d_call: TRBD2; cdr3_aa: CASSLRPGLTYEQYF; cdr3_nt: TGTGCCAGCAGCTTACGCCCGGGACTAACATACGAGCAGTACTTC
v_call: TRBV24-1; j_call: TRBJ2-2; clone_size: NA; d_call: TRBD2; cdr3_aa: CATSDEIIRAGGPTGELFF; cdr3_nt: TGTGCCACCAGTGATGAGATAATCCGAGCGGGAGGGCCGACCGGGGAGCTGTTTTTT
v_call: TRBV6-5; j_call: TRBJ2-7; clone_size: NA; d_call: NA; cdr3_aa: CASSQQVPYEQYF; cdr3_nt: TGTGCCAGCAGCCAACAGGTTCCCTACGAGCAGTACTTC
v_call: TRBV3-1/TRBV3-2; j_call: TRBJ1-3; clone_size: NA; d_call: NA; cdr3_aa: CASSQEGRFSGNTIYF; cdr3_nt: TGTGCCAGCAGCCAAGAAGGCAGGTTTTCTGGAAACACCATATATTTT
v_call: TRBV7-2; j_call: TRBJ2-7; clone_size: NA; d_call: TRBD1; cdr3_aa: CASSGGQGSFWEQYF; cdr3_nt: TGTGCCAGCAGCGGGGGACAGGGTAGTTTCTGGGAGCAGTACTTC
v_call: TRBV28; j_call: TRBJ1-2; clone_size: NA; d_call: NA; cdr3_aa: CASARYGYTF; cdr3_nt: TGTGCCAGCGCAAGGTACGGCTACACCTTC
v_call: TRBV2; j_call: TRBJ2-7; clone_size: once; d_call: NA; cdr3_aa: CASSDGQGLYEQYF; cdr3_nt: TGTGCCAGCAGTGACGGGCAGGGCCTCTACGAGCAGTACTTC
v_call: TRBV21-1; j_call: TRBJ1-2; clone_size: NA; d_call: NA; cdr3_aa: CASSNRGSYGYTF; cdr3_nt: TGTGCCAGCAGCAACAGGGGATCCTATGGCTACACCTTC
v_call: TRBV18; j_call: TRBJ1-3; clone_size: NA; d_call: NA; cdr3_aa: CASSPPAGRNQNTIYF; cdr3_nt: TGTGCCAGCTCACCACCGGCTGGGCGGAACCAAAACACCATATATTTT
v_call: TRBV19; j_call: TRBJ1-3; clone_size: NA; d_call: NA; cdr3_aa: CASSRFSGNTIYF; cdr3_nt: TGTGCCAGTAGTAGGTTTTCTGGAAACACCATATATTTT
v_call: TRBV7-3; j_call: TRBJ2-2; clone_size: NA; d_call: NA; cdr3_aa: CASSARNTGELFF; cdr3_nt: TGTGCCAGCAGCGCCCGGAACACCGGGGAGCTGTTTTTT
v_call: TRBV5-5; j_call: TRBJ2-3; clone_size: NA; d_call: NA; cdr3_aa: CASSPIRLGLGADTQYF; cdr3_nt: TGTGCCAGCAGCCCAATACGACTGGGACTTGGGGCAGATACGCAGTATTTT
v_call: TRBV18; j_call: TRBJ2-1; clone_size: NA; d_call: TRBD2; cdr3_aa: CASSPLREGRNEQFF; cdr3_nt: TGTGCCAGCTCCCCGCTGAGGGAGGGCCGAAATGAGCAGTTCTTC
v_call: TRBV7-2; j_call: TRBJ1-6; clone_size: NA; d_call: TRBD1; cdr3_aa: CASSSRQGRGSPLHF; cdr3_nt: TGTGCCAGCAGCTCCCGACAGGGAAGGGGTTCACCCCTCCACTTT
v_call: TRBV20-1; j_call: TRBJ2-7; clone_size: NA; d_call: NA; cdr3_aa: CSARENYEQYF; cdr3_nt: TGCAGTGCTAGGGAGAACTACGAGCAGTACTTC
v_call: TRBV18; j_call: TRBJ2-3; clone_size: once; d_call: NA; cdr3_aa: CASSPPSGKGDTQYF; cdr3_nt: TGTGCCAGCTCACCACCGTCCGGGAAAGGGGATACGCAGTATTTT
v_call: TRBV5-1; j_call: TRBJ2-3; clone_size: once; d_call: TRBD2; cdr3_aa: CASSRPGTSGSGATDTQYF; cdr3_nt: TGCGCCAGCAGCCGCCCCGGGACTAGCGGGAGCGGGGCCACAGATACGCAGTATTTT
v_call: TRBV24-1; j_call: TRBJ2-3; clone_size: NA; d_call: NA; cdr3_aa: CATSDFQGRTQYF; cdr3_nt: TGTGCCACCAGTGATTTCCAGGGACGTACGCAGTATTTT
v_call: TRBV2; j_call: TRBJ2-3; clone_size: NA; d_call: NA; cdr3_aa: CASSERQRTSTDTQYF; cdr3_nt: TGTGCCAGCAGTGAACGACAGAGAACTAGCACAGATACGCAGTATTTT
v_call: TRBV5-1; j_call: TRBJ1-1; clone_size: NA; d_call: NA; cdr3_aa: CASSPVGGLNTEAFF; cdr3_nt: TGCGCCAGCAGCCCCGTAGGGGGACTGAACACTGAAGCTTTCTTT
v_call: TRBV30; j_call: TRBJ1-2; clone_size: few; d_call: NA; cdr3_aa: CAWSEDRVGYTF; cdr3_nt: TGTGCCTGGAGTGAGGATCGGGTTGGCTACACCTTC